Listed below are T cell receptor beta chains from one sample, sequenced in a study of graft-versus-host responses after intestinal transplantation. These receptors' antigens are unknown. The repertoire was sequenced with immunoSEQ multiplex PCR; TCRdb's copy has only in-frame clones and lacks some. Of about 78,000 clones in the sample, more than 75% were seen once. The material sequenced was unstimulated CD8+ T cells sorted from spleen or lymph node cells, taken before transplant. These receptors were obtained from a human donor who was the organ donor for an intestinal transplant. CDR3s include the opening cysteine and the closing phenylalanine or tryptophan. D genes are given only for firm matches. Expanded clones get a size class; other rows say once, few or many, or leave the size out.

v_call	d_call	clone_size	j_call	cdr3_nt	cdr3_aa
TRBV6-5	.	.	TRBJ1-4	TGTGCCAGCGCGGGGGCCAATCATGAAAAACTGTTTTTT	CASAGANHEKLFF
TRBV7-8	.	.	TRBJ1-5	TGTGCCAGCAGCTCCAGGGGCCCACATCAGCCCCAGCATTTT	CASSSRGPHQPQHF
TRBV28	TRBD1	.	TRBJ2-2	TGTGCCAGCAGTTCTATCCGGGACAGGGGTATCCCCGGGGAGCTGTTTTTT	CASSSIRDRGIPGELFF
TRBV5-1	.	.	TRBJ2-5	TGCGCCAGCAGCTTTAATACTCTCGCGGGGCAAGAGACCCAGTACTTC	CASSFNTLAGQETQYF
TRBV27	TRBD1	.	TRBJ1-2	TGTGCCAGCAGTTTGGGGACAGGGTTAGGCTACACCTTC	CASSLGTGLGYTF
TRBV2	.	.	TRBJ2-1	TGTGCCAGCACCACCCTGGGGAATGAGCAGTTCTTC	CASTTLGNEQFF
TRBV5-6	.	.	TRBJ2-6	TGTGCCAGCAGCTTGTTTTCAGGGATCTCTGGGGCCAACGTCCTGACTTTC	CASSLFSGISGANVLTF
TRBV29-1	TRBD1	.	TRBJ1-4	TGCAGCGTTGGCCTGATTGGACAGGTCGGGGAAAAACTGTTTTTT	CSVGLIGQVGEKLFF
TRBV6-5	TRBD1	.	TRBJ1-2	TGTGCCAGCAGTTACTCCGTCCGGGACAGAACCTATGGCTACACCTTC	CASSYSVRDRTYGYTF
TRBV11-2	.	.	TRBJ2-5	TGTGCCAGCAGCTTAGGGAGGGGTCGGAAAGAGACCCAGTACTTC	CASSLGRGRKETQYF
TRBV25-1	.	.	TRBJ1-2	TGTGCCAGCAGTGAATCCGGGACTTACTATGGCTACACCTTC	CASSESGTYYGYTF
TRBV5-1	TRBD1	.	TRBJ1-1	TGCGCCAGCAGCTTGGTGGGACAGGGGTGGCCTGAAGCTTTCTTT	CASSLVGQGWPEAFF
TRBV21-1	.	.	TRBJ2-3	TGTGCCAGCCCCAGATCCGGGGGGGCCCCAGATACGCAGTATTTT	CASPRSGGAPDTQYF
TRBV7-3	.	.	TRBJ2-3	TGTGCCAGCAGCTTCATCTCGGGGGGCCCAGATACGCAGTATTTT	CASSFISGGPDTQYF
TRBV5-4	.	.	TRBJ1-1	TGTGCCAGCAGCTTCGGGGGGACCGGTGGAGTGAACACTGAAGCTTTCTTT	CASSFGGTGGVNTEAFF
TRBV29-1	.	few	TRBJ1-1	TGCAGCGTATTGTTGCTGGGGACTGAAGCTTTCTTT	CSVLLLGTEAFF
TRBV11-2	.	.	TRBJ2-3	TGTGCCAGCAGCGCCTGGGCCCCAGATACGCAGTATTTT	CASSAWAPDTQYF
TRBV28	.	.	TRBJ2-7	TGTGCCAGCAGTTTCGACTTAAGGGGAGTCTACGAGCAGTACTTC	CASSFDLRGVYEQYF